The 24 T cell receptor beta chains listed next were all sequenced from one sample in a study of shared clonotypes between healthy human individuals. Profiled with immunoSEQ multiplex PCR; TCRdb holds only in-frame clones, not every one. The sample lists about a million clones, roughly 80% occurring once. The sample comprised memory CD4+ T cells sorted from blood. Indicated subset: CD45RA-negative fraction. The receptors shown here come from a man aged 18 to 35 in good health.

The chain links TRBV5-4 to TRBJ2-5, with 9 bases aligning to TRBD2. The CDR3 runs 15 residues. CDR1 and CDR2 from the germline V gene are SGHNT and YYREEE (reference sequence). After removal of 5 bases from V and 2 bases from J, the junction contained 7 bases not matched to a gene. The DNA of the CDR3 is TGTGCCAGCAGGTCCGCGGGAGGGCCACAAGAGACCCAGTACTTC. This encodes CASRSAGGPQETQYF.

The CDR3 is CASSPQQGYGYTF. The CDR3 nucleotides read TGTGCCAGCAGCCCACAACAGGGGTATGGCTACACCTTC. The chain has TRBV5-4 and TRBJ1-2; 7 nucleotides match TRBD1. With 4 bases clipped from V and 5 bases from J, the junction kept 5 bases outside the gene matches. Germline V lookup: CDR1 SGHNT, CDR2 YYREEE (reference sequence). The CDR3 spans 13 residues.

This chain connects TRBV7-6 to TRBJ2-2; D uncertain. The V end was cut by 4 bases, the J end by 2 bases, with 11 bases between. The length of the CDR3 is 15 residues. Germline V gene sequence: CDR1 SGHVS, CDR2 FNYEAQ. CDR3 amino acids: CASSSFRFNTGELFF. CDR3 nucleotide sequence: TGTGCCAGCAGCTCCTTCAGGTTTAACACCGGGGAGCTGTTTTTT. Full variable domain (outside the CDR3, taken from reference TRBV7-6 and TRBJ2-2): GAGVSQSPRYKVTKRGQDVALRCDPISGHVSLYWYRQALGQGPEFLTYFNYEAQQDKSGLPNDRFSAERPEGSISTLTIQRTEQRDSAMYRCASSSFRFNTGELFFGEGSRLTVL.

This chain joins TRBV2 and TRBJ1-4; 7 nucleotides align to TRBD1. CDR1 SNHLY and CDR2 FYNNEI come from the germline V gene. The CDR3 is 15 amino acids. V shed 4 bases and J 7 bases; nucleotides not matched to a gene: 9. Here the CDR3 DNA reads TGTGCCAGCAGTGTTTTGTCAGGGGGAGGTGAAAAACTGTTTTTT. Translated, it gives CASSVLSGGGEKLFF.

This clone was recorded many times. V is TRBV6-6 and J is TRBJ1-6, with D tentatively TRBD1 (5 bases). The CDR3 runs to 13 residues. V lost 7 bases to trimming and J lost 4 bases, with 8 bases between them. Germline assignment: CDR1 MNHNY and CDR2 SVGAGI (reference sequence). The CDR3 is CASIGGYNSPLHF. CDR3 bases: TGTGCCAGCATCGGGGGGTATAATTCACCCCTCCACTTT.

The genes are TRBV5-1 and TRBJ2-7; no reliable D call. Germline CDR1 reads SGHRS; CDR2 reads YFSETQ. Deletions cut 0 bases from V and 6 bases from J, with 16 bases between. The CDR3 consists of 15 residues. The CDR3 region is CASSLDPSTPSEQYF. The CDR3 DNA follows: TGCGCCAGCAGCTTGGACCCCTCAACCCCCTCCGAGCAGTACTTC.

The rearrangement joins TRBV28 to TRBJ2-7, with 12 bases matching TRBD1. Per the germline V gene, CDR1 is MDHEN and CDR2 is SYDVKM. The V and J ends lost 7 bases and 5 bases, in that order; junction bases with no gene match: 9. The CDR3 extends over 15 amino acids. The CDR3 here is CASTTGGTGGHEQYF. CDR3 DNA: TGTGCCAGCACCACCGGAGGGACAGGGGGCCACGAGCAGTACTTC.

The rearrangement joins TRBV7-3 to TRBJ2-5, with TRBD1 as a possible D gene (5 bases). The CDR3 extends over 16 amino acids. From germline, CDR1 is SGHTA and CDR2 FQGTGA. Trimming removed 2 bases at V and 4 bases at J, with 17 bases between. The CDR3 region is CASSLVGQTNGETQYF. For the CDR3, the DNA is TGTGCCAGCAGCTTAGTTGGACAAACAAATGGAGAGACCCAGTACTTC.

The V and J genes are TRBV30 and TRBJ2-7; D is perhaps TRBD1 (6 bases). Trimming shortened V by 5 bases and J by 2 bases, and 13 bases separated the two germline ends. The CDR3 sequence is 13 residues long. The germline V gene encodes CDR1 GTSNPN and CDR2 SVGIG (reference sequence). In DNA, the CDR3 is TGTGCCTGGGGCAAGGGGGAAACCTACGAGCAGTACTTC. It specifies CAWGKGETYEQYF.

The V call is TRBV9, the J call TRBJ2-5, with 8 positions matching TRBD2. The CDR3 totals 16 residues. Germline V gene lookup returns CDR1 SGDLS and CDR2 YYNGEE. V was clipped by 0 bases and J by 2 bases; unmatched bases: 6. CDR3 in DNA: TGTGCCAGCAGCGTAGGGGCGGGAGGAGGACAAGAGACCCAGTACTTC. This translates into CASSVGAGGGQETQYF.

This clone appeared once. The chain uses TRBV15 and TRBJ1-2, with D unresolved. CDR1 LNHNV and CDR2 YYDKDF come from the germline V gene (reference sequence). This CDR3 spans 15 amino acids. The V and J ends lost 0 bases and 0 bases respectively, with 8 bases between them. The CDR3 reads CATSRDRVANYGYTF. For the CDR3, the DNA is TGTGCCACCAGCAGAGATAGGGTGGCTAACTATGGCTACACCTTC.

This clone was seen a handful of times. The genes are TRBV10-2 and TRBJ2-2; no reliable D call. V was trimmed by 6 bases and J by 4 bases, leaving 3 bases between them. This CDR3 has 11 residues. The germline gives CDR1 WSHSY, CDR2 SAAADI. In nucleotides, the CDR3 is TGCGCCAGCAGGAGCACCGGGGAGCTGTTTTTT. This translates into CASRSTGELFF.

Turning to this clone: This same CDR3 is encoded by further DNA sequences in the sample. J is TRBJ2-1 and V is TRBV5-6; the D gene is possibly TRBD1 (6 bases). This CDR3 has 13 amino acids. Per the germline V gene, CDR1 is SGHDT and CDR2 is YYEEEE. V lost 2 bases, J lost 4 bases, and 7 bases lay in between. CDR3 in amino acids: CASSFRGYNEQFF. DNA of the CDR3: TGTGCCAGCAGCTTCAGGGGTTACAATGAGCAGTTCTTC.

This clone has a handful of counts. Here the CDR3 DNA reads TGTGCCATCAGTGGCAGGGAAGATGGCTACACCTTC. Translated: CAISGREDGYTF. This sequence joins TRBV10-3 and TRBJ1-2; tentative D call: TRBD1 (5 bases). The CDR3 runs to 12 residues. The V end was cut by 4 bases, the J end by 6 bases, with 9 bases between. Germline V gives CDR1 ENHRY, CDR2 SYGVKD.

This clone appeared a single time. V and J are TRBV20-1 and TRBJ1-2, with D uncertain. V was shortened by 3 bases and J by 13 bases, with 15 bases between the two germline ends. The CDR3 spans 11 residues. CDR1 and CDR2 from the germline V gene are DFQATT and SNEGSKA (reference sequence). CDR3 region: CSARIQRELTF. The CDR3 DNA reads as TGCAGTGCTAGGATCCAGAGGGAACTCACCTTC.

In this sample, this clone turned up once. The chain couples TRBV2 to TRBJ2-3; no clear D. Trimming took off 5 bases at V and 3 bases at J, with 12 bases between the two ends. The CDR3 runs 14 residues. Germline V lookup: CDR1 SNHLY, CDR2 FYNNEI. The DNA for the CDR3 is TGTGCCAGCAGTACCCGGCCGGTTACAGATACGCAGTATTTT. This gives the protein CASSTRPVTDTQYF.

The CDR3 sequence is CASSFGYSQGGNTEAFF. CDR3 sequence (DNA): TGCGCCAGCAGCTTCGGTTATTCACAGGGTGGGAACACTGAAGCTTTCTTT. The chain links TRBV5-1 to TRBJ1-1; D is possibly TRBD1 (6 bases). The germline V gene has CDR1 SGHRS and CDR2 YFSETQ. The V gene lost 2 bases and the J gene lost 1 base, with 18 bases spanning the gap. There are 17 residues in the CDR3. Full variable domain (missing parts from reference TRBV5-1 and TRBJ1-1): KAGVTQTPRYLIKTRGQQVTLSCSPISGHRSVSWYQQTPGQGLQFLFEYFSETQRNKGNFPGRFSGRQFSNSRSEMNVSTLELGDSALYLCASSFGYSQGGNTEAFFGQGTRLTVV.

V gene TRBV28 combines with J gene TRBJ1-2, with D perhaps matching TRBD1 (6 bases). Germline CDR1 and CDR2: MDHEN and SYDVKM. This CDR3 spans 14 amino acids. V was pared by 6 bases and J by 4 bases, with 15 bases between. CDR3 DNA sequence: TGTGCCAGCAGGGGGACTAGGACAGTCTATGGCTACACCTTC. Protein: CASRGTRTVYGYTF.

This clone appeared a single time. The chain joins TRBV4-1 to TRBJ1-2, with no clear D. Trimming removed 4 bases from V and 2 bases from J, with 14 bases in between. The CDR3 covers 15 residues. CDR1 MGHRA and CDR2 YSYEKL come from the germline V gene. CDR3 in DNA: TGCGCCAGCAGCCTAAGTGGTGGAGGGAACTATGGCTACACCTTC. This gives the protein CASSLSGGGNYGYTF.

This sequence joins TRBV5-1 and TRBJ1-4, with 8 bases that match TRBD1. Germline V gene lookup returns CDR1 SGHRS and CDR2 YFSETQ. The length of the CDR3 is 16 residues. The V gene end was trimmed by 4 bases and the J gene end by 4 bases; junction bases not matched to a gene: 9. The CDR3, as DNA: TGCGCCAGCAGCCCAGGGGGCACCCGTAATAATGAAAAACTGTTTTTT. This translates into CASSPGGTRNNEKLFF.

For the CDR3, the DNA is TGCGCCAGCAGCTCCCTCAAGACGAGCTCCTACGAGCAGTACTTC. Its translation: CASSSLKTSSYEQYF. The chain is built from TRBV5-1 and TRBJ2-7; no clear D gene. The V end lost 3 bases, the J end lost 0 bases, and 13 bases lay between the germline ends. The CDR3 loop spans 15 amino acids. The V gene's germline CDR1 is SGHRS and CDR2 YFSETQ.

This chain connects TRBV5-1 to TRBJ2-5; D possibly matches TRBD1 or TRBD2 (5 bases each). The CDR3 consists of 15 residues. The V end was cut by 0 bases, the J end by 7 bases, with 16 bases between. Germline CDR1 SGHRS, CDR2 YFSETQ. The CDR3 sequence is CASSLGDPGLGTQYF. The CDR3 DNA sequence: TGCGCCAGCAGCTTGGGGGACCCCGGCTTGGGGACCCAGTACTTC.

This clone appeared a few times. The sample holds other DNA sequences that translate to the same CDR3. The chain has TRBV27 and TRBJ2-5; perhaps D is TRBD1 or TRBD2 (5 bases each). CDR1 is MNHEY and CDR2 is SMNVEV in the germline V gene (reference sequence). The V end lost 4 bases, the J end lost 5 bases, and 5 bases lay between the germline ends. The CDR3 is 11 residues long. For the CDR3, the DNA is TGTGCCAGCAGTTGGGGGGAGACCCAGTACTTC. This encodes CASSWGETQYF.

This sequence joins TRBV6-1 and TRBJ1-1; possible D gene TRBD1, 5 bases. Germline V CDR1 and CDR2: MNHNS, SASEGT. V was cut by 3 bases and J by 6 bases, with 11 bases left in between. The CDR3 runs to 13 residues. CDR3 bases: TGTGCCAGCAGTGATTCCAGGGCGGCTGAAGCTTTCTTT. Translation gives CASSDSRAAEAFF.